What follows is one TCR beta chain and its context. Antigen: not known. This sample was taken from a study of T cell repertoires in cytomegalovirus infection. Using its own MiXCR run on the reads, TCRdb lists one record per CDR3 protein. The data hold about 60,000 distinct CDR3 sequences, with roughly 32% observed a single time. Sequenced input: PBMCs, sequenced either directly or after in vitro stimulation (not recorded which). The TCR comes from a human donor in good health (CMV status not recorded). Some clones in this sample may be carry-over from other donors' samples.

The CDR3 DNA reads as TGTGCCAGCAGTGTGGACAGGGATCAGCCCCAGCATTTT. Its protein product is CASSVDRDQPQHF. This rearrangement joins TRBV6-1 to TRBJ1-5, with 8 bases identical to TRBD1. V trimming: 4 bases; J trimming: 5 bases; junction bases outside the gene matches: 1. CDR3 size: 13 residues. Per the germline V gene, CDR1 is MNHNS and CDR2 is SASEGT.